The sequence of this T cell receptor beta chain was determined in a study of T cell responses to AZD1222 COVID-19 vaccine. Notes on the study in general: The study identified only five or six AZD1222 recipients as seropositive at baseline. Close to half of spike-specific TCRs reportedly recognize unmutated variant regions. Spike-specific TCR breadth and depth rose after two AZD1222 doses. Spike as a whole was targeted by vaccine-associated CD4 TCRs, dominant at 160-218 and 743-854.

The CDR3 loop spans 13 amino acids. The germline V gene encodes CDR1 SGHDN and CDR2 FVKESK. V dropped 4 bases and J dropped 4 bases, with 10 bases sitting between them. As concerns this clone: Its antigen is unknown.

This table comes from immunoSEQ multiplex PCR, and its TCRdb copy is limited to in-frame clones, with some not included. The sample shows more than 95,000 clones, less than 95% of them seen only once. This clonotype was obtained from an adult in good health. This chain joins TRBV14 and TRBJ1-2; the D is unclear. This material consisted of peripheral blood, taken on day 0 of MenACWY control vaccination. This CDR3 reads CASSRSIGYGYTF. The CDR3 nucleotides read TGTGCCAGCAGCCGGAGTATTGGCTATGGCTACACCTTC. The full variable domain, with the rest looked up from reference TRBV14 and TRBJ1-2, is EAGVTQFPSHSVIEKGQTVTLRCDPISGHDNLYWYRRVMGKEIKFLLHFVKESKQDESGMPNNRFLAERTGGTYSTLKVQPAELEDSGVYFCASSRSIGYGYTFGSGTRLTVV.